The clone carrying this TCR beta chain was seen many times. The antigen remains unidentified. Trimming shortened V by 6 bases and J by 8 bases, and 10 bases separated the two germline ends. This CDR3 has 11 amino acids. The record originates from a study of CD8 T cells in ankylosing spondylitis. Broader study findings: The study identified a TCR beta motif of under ten highly homologous variants that appeared characteristic of ankylosing spondylitis blood.

It was by quantitative 5'-RACE with molecular barcodes that TCR beta libraries were made. One entry per CDR3 protein results from TCRdb running MiXCR on the 5' RACE reads. The repertoire holds under 250,000 distinct CDR3 sequences, with about 26% as singletons. The sequenced sample consisted of blood, either unsorted or a sorted T cell fraction (not recorded which). The TCR comes from a male donor with ankylosing spondylitis or in good health (not recorded which). V and J are TRBV12-3 or TRBV12-4 and TRBJ1-2; possible D gene TRBD1, 5 bases. Here the CDR3 reads CASSQEGGYTF. DNA for the CDR3: TGTGCCAGCAGCCAGGAGGGGGGCTACACCTTC.